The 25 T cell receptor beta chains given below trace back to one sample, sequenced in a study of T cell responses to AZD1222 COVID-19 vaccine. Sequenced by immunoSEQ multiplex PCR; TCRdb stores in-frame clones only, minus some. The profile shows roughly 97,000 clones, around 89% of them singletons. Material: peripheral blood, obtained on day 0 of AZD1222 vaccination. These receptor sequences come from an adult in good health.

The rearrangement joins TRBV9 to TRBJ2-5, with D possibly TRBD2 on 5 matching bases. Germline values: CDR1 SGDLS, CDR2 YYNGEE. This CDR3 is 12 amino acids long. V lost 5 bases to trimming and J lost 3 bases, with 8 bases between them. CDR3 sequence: CASRRGKETQYF. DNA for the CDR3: TGTGCCAGCAGACGGGGAAAAGAGACCCAGTACTTC.

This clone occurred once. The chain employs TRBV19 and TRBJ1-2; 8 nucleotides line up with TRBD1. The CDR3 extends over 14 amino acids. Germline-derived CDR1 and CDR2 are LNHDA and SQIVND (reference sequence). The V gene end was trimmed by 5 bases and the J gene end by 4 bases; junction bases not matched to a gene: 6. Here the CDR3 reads CASSPGQGLYGYTF. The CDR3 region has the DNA TGTGCCAGTAGTCCAGGACAGGGCCTCTATGGCTACACCTTC.

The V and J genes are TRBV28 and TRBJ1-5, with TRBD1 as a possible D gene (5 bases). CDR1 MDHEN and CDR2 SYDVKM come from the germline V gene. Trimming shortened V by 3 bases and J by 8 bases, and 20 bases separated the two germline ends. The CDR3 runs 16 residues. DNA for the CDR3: TGTGCCAGCAGTTTTTACGAAACGGGCTCGGGGGAGCCCCAGCATTTT. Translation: CASSFYETGSGEPQHF.

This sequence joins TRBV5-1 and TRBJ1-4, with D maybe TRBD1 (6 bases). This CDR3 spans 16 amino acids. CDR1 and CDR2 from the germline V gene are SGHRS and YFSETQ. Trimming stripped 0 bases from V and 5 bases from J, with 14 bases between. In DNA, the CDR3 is TGCGCCAGCAGCTTGGTGGAGGACAGCCCCAATGAAAAACTGTTTTTT. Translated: CASSLVEDSPNEKLFF.

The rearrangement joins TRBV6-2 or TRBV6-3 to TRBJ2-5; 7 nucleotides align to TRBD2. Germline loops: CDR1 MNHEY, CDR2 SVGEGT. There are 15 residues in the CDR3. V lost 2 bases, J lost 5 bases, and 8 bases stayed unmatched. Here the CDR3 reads CASSYGGSLRETQYF. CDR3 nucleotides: TGTGCCAGCAGTTACGGCGGGAGCCTGCGGGAGACCCAGTACTTC.

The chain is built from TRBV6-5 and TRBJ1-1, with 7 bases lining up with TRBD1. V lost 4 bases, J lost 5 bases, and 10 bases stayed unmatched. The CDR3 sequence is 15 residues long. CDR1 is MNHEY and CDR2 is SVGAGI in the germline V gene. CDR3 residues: CASSSDRISGTEAFF. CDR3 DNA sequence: TGTGCCAGCAGTTCGGACAGGATATCGGGGACTGAAGCTTTCTTT.

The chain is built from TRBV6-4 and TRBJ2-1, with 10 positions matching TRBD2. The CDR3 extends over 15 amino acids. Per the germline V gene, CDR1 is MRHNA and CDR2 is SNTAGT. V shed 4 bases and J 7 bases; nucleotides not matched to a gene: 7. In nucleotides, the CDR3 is TGTGCCAGCAGTGGCAGCGGGGGGGTTGATAATGAGCAGTTCTTC. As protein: CASSGSGGVDNEQFF.

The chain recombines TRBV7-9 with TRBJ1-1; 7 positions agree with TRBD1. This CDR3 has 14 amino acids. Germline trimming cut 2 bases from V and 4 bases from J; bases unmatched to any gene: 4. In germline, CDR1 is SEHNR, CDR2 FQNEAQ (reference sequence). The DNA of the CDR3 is TGTGCCAGCAGCTTACAGGGGGGCGGCACTGAAGCTTTCTTT. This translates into CASSLQGGGTEAFF. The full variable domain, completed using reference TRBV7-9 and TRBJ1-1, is DTGVSQNPRHKITKRGQNVTFRCDPISEHNRLYWYRQTLGQGPEFLTYFQNEAQLEKSRLLSDRFSAERPKGSFSTLEIQRTEQGDSAMYLCASSLQGGGTEAFFGQGTRLTVV.

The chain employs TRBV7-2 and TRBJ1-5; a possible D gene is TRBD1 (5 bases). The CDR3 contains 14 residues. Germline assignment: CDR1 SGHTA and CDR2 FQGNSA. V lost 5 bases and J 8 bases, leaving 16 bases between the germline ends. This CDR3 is CASSLGGRGEPQHF. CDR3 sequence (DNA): TGTGCCAGCAGCCTGGGAGGGCGAGGGGAGCCCCAGCATTTT. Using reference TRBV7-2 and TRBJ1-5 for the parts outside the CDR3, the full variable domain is GAGVSQSPSNKVTEKGKDVELRCDPISGHTALYWYRQSLGQGLEFLIYFQGNSAPDKSGLPSDRFSAERTGGSVSTLTIQRTQQEDSAVYLCASSLGGRGEPQHFGDGTRLSIL.

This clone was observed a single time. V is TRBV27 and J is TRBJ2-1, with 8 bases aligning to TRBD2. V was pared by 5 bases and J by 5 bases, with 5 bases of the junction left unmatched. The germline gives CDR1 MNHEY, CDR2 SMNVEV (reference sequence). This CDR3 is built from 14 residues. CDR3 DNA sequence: TGTGCCAGCAGTCAAGCGGGGGCCCACAATGAGCAGTTCTTC. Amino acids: CASSQAGAHNEQFF.

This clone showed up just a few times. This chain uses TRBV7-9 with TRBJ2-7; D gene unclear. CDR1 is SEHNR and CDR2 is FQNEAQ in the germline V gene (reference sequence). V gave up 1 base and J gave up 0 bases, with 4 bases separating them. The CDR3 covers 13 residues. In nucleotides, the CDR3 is TGTGCCAGCAGCTTAGGGGACTCCTACGAGCAGTACTTC. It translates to CASSLGDSYEQYF.

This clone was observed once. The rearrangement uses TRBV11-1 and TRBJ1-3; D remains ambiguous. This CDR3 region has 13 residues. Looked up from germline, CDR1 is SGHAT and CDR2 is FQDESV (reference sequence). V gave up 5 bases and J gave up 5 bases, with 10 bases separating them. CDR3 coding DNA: TGTGCCAGCAGCATACAGAGACGAAACACCATATATTTT. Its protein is CASSIQRRNTIYF.

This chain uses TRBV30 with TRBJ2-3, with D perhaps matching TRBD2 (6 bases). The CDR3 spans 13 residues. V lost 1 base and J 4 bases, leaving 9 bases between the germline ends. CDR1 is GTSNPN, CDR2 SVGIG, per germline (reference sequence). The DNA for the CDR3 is TGTGCCTGGAGTGGCGCTAGCGCAGATACGCAGTATTTT. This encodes CAWSGASADTQYF.

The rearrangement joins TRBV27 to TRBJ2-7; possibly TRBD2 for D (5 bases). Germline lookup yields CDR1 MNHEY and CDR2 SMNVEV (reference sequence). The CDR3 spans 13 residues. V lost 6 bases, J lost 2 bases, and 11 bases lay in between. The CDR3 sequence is CASSVASAYEQYF. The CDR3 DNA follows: TGTGCCAGCAGCGTAGCGTCCGCCTACGAGCAGTACTTC.

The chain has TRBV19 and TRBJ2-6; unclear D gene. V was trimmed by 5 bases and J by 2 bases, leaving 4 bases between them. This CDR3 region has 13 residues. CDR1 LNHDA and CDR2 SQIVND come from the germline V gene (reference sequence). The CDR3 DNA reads TGTGCCAGTAGTTTGGCTGGGGCCAACGTCCTGACTTTC. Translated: CASSLAGANVLTF. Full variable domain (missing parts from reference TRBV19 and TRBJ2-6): DGGITQSPKYLFRKEGQNVTLSCEQNLNHDAMYWYRQDPGQGLRLIYYSQIVNDFQKGDIAEGYSVSREKKESFPLTVTSAQKNPTAFYLCASSLAGANVLTFGAGSRLTVL.

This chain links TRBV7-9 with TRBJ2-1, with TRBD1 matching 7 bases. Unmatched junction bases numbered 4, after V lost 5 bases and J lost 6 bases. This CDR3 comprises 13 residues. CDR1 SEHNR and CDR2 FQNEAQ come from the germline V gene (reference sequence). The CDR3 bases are TGTGCCAGCAGCATAGGGACAGTCAATGAGCAGTTCTTC. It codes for CASSIGTVNEQFF.

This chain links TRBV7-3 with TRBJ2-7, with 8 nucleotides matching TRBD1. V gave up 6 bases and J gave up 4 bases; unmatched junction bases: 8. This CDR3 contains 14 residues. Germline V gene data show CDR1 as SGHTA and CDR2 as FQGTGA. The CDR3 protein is CASSPGTGPYEQYF. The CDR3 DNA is TGTGCCAGCAGTCCAGGGACAGGACCGTACGAGCAGTACTTC.

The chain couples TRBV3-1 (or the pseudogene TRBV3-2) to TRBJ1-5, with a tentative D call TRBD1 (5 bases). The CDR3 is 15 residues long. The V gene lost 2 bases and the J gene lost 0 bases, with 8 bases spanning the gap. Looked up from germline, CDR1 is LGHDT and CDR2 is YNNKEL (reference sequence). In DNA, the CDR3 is TGTGCCAGCAGCCAATCGGACACTAGCAATCAGCCCCAGCATTTT. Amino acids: CASSQSDTSNQPQHF.

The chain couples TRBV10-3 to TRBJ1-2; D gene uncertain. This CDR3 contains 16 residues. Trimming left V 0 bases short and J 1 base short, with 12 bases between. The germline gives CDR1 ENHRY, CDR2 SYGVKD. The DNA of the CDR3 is TGTGCCATCAGTGAGTCGGAGTACCTTAGTAACTATGGCTACACCTTC. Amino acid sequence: CAISESEYLSNYGYTF.

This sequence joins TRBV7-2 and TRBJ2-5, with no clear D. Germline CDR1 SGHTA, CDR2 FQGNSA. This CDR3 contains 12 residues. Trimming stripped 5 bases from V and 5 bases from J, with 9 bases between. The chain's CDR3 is CASSKNGETQYF. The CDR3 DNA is TGTGCCAGCAGCAAGAATGGGGAGACCCAGTACTTC.

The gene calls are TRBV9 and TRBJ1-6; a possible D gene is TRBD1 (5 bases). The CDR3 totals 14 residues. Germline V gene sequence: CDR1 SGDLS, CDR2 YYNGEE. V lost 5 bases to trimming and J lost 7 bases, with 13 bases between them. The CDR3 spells CASRRDRGNSPLHF. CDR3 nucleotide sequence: TGTGCCAGCAGAAGGGACCGAGGGAATTCACCCCTCCACTTT. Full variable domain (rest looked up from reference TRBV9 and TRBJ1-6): DSGVTQTPKHLITATGQRVTLRCSPRSGDLSVYWYQQSLDQGLQFLIQYYNGEERAKGNILERFSAQQFPDLHSELNLSSLELGDSALYFCASRRDRGNSPLHFGNGTRLTVT.

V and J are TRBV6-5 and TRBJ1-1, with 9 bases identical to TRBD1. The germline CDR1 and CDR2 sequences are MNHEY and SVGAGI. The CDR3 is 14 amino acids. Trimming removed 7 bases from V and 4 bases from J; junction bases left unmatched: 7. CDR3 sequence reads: CASKWTGVATEAFF. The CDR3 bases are TGTGCCAGCAAATGGACAGGGGTGGCCACTGAAGCTTTCTTT.

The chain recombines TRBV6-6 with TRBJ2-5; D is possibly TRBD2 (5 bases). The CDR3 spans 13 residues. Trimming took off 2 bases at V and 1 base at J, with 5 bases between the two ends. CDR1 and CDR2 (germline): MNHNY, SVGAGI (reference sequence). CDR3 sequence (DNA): TGTGCCAGCAGTTACGAGGGCCAAGAGACCCAGTACTTC. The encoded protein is CASSYEGQETQYF.

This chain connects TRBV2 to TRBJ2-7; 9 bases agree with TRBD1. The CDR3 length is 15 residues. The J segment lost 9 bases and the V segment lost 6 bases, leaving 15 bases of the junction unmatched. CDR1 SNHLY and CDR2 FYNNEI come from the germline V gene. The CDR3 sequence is CASSIRGPGQGGQYF. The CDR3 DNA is TGTGCCAGCAGCATAAGAGGCCCGGGACAGGGTGGGCAGTACTTC.

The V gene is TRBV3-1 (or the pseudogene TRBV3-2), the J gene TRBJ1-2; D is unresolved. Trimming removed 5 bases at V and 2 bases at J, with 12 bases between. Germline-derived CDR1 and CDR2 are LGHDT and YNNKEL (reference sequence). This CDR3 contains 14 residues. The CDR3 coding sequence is TGTGCCAGCAGCAAGGGAGAAGTGAACTATGGCTACACCTTC. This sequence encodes CASSKGEVNYGYTF.